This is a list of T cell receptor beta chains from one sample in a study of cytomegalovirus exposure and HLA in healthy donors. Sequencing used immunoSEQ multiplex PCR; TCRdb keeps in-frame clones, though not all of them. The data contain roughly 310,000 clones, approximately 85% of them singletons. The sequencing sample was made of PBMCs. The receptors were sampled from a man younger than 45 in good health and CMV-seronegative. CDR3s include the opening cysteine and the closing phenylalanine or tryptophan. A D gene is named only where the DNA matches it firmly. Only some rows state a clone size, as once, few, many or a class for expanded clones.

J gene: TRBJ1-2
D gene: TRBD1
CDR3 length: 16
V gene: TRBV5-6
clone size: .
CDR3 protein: CASSFLGGTGGIGYTF
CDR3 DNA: TGTGCCAGCAGCTTCCTAGGAGGGACAGGGGGCATTGGCTACACCTTC

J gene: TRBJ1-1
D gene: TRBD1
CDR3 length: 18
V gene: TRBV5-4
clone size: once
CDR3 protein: CASSSPKDRGGMNTEAFF
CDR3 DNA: TGTGCCAGCAGCTCCCCTAAAGACAGGGGGGGGATGAACACTGAAGCTTTCTTT

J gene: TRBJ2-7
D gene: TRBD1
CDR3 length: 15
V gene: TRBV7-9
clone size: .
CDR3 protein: CASSLGTGWAYEQYF
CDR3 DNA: TGTGCCAGCAGCTTAGGGACAGGGTGGGCCTACGAGCAGTACTTC

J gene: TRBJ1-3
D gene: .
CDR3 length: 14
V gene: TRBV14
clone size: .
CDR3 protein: CASSPHAVGNTIYF
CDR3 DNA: TGTGCCAGCAGCCCCCACGCGGTCGGAAACACCATATATTTT

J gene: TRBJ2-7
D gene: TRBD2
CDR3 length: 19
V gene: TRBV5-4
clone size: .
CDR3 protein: CASSLERTSGGSSSYEQYF
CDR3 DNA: TGTGCCAGCAGCTTGGAAAGGACTAGCGGGGGATCGTCCTCCTACGAGCAGTACTTC

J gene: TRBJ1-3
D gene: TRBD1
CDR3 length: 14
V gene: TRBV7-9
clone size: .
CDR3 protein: CASRVQGAGNTIYF
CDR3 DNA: TGTGCCAGCAGGGTACAGGGGGCTGGAAACACCATATATTTT

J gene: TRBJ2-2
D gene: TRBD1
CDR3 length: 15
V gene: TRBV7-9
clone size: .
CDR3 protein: CASRLGNRGTGELFF
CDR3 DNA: TGTGCCAGCAGATTAGGCAACAGGGGAACCGGGGAGCTGTTTTTT

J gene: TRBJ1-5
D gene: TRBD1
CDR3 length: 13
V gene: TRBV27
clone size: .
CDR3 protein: CASSDRVAQPQHF
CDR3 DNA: TGTGCCAGCAGTGACAGGGTGGCACAGCCCCAGCATTTT

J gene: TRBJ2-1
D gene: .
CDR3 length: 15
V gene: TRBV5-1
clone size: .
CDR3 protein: CASSLRVGEGAVLFF
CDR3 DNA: .

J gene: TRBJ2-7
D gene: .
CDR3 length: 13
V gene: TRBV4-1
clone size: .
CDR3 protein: CASSQLRDYEQYF
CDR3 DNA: TGCGCCAGCAGCCAACTACGGGACTACGAGCAGTACTTC

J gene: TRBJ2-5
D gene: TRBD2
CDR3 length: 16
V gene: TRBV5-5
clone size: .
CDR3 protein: CASSLPRGGAAETQYF
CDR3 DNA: TGTGCCAGCAGCTTACCACGCGGGGGGGCCGCTGAGACCCAGTACTTC

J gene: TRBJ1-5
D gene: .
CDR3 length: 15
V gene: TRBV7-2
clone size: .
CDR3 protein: CASSLDWTAYQPQHF
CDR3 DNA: TGTGCCAGCAGCTTAGATTGGACAGCGTATCAGCCCCAGCATTTT

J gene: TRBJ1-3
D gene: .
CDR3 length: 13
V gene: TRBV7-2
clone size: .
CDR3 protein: CASSLRGGNTIYF
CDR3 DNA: TGTGCCAGCAGCTTAAGGGGGGGAAACACCATATATTTT

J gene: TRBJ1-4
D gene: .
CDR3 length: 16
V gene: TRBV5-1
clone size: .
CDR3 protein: CASSLTGIAANEKLFF
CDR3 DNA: TGCGCCAGCAGCTTGACAGGGATCGCGGCTAATGAAAAACTGTTTTTT

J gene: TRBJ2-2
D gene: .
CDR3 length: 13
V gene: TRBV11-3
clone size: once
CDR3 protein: CASSLGGLGELFF
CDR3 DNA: TGTGCCAGCAGCTTAGGCGGTTTGGGGGAGCTGTTTTTT

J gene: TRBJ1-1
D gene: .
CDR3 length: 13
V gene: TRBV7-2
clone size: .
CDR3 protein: CASSLFGAFEAFF
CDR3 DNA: TGTGCCAGCAGCTTATTTGGAGCGTTCGAAGCTTTCTTT

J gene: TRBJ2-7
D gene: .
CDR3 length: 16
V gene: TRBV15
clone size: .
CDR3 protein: CATAKGRGAPPYEQYF
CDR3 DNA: TGTGCCACTGCCAAGGGACGGGGGGCTCCTCCCTACGAGCAGTACTTC

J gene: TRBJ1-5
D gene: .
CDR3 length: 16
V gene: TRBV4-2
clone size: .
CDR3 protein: CASSQAIGRSNQPQHF
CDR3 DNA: TGTGCCAGCAGCCAAGCAATCGGCAGGAGCAATCAGCCCCAGCATTTT

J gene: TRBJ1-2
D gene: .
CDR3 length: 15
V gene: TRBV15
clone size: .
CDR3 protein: CATSRDTGSNYGYTF
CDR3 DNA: TGTGCCACCAGCAGAGACACAGGGTCCAACTATGGCTACACCTTC

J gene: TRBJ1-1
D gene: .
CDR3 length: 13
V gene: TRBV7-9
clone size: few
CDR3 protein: CASSQQVRTEAFF
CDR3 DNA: TGTGCCAGCAGCCAACAGGTGAGGACTGAAGCTTTCTTT

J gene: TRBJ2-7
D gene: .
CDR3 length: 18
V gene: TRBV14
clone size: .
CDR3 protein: CASSHKLGETEGFYEQYF
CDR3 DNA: TGTGCCAGCAGCCACAAGTTAGGTGAGACGGAGGGATTCTACGAGCAGTACTTC

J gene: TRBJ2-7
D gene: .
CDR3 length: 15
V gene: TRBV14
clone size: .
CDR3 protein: CASSQEGWAEYEQYF
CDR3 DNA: TGTGCCAGCAGCCAAGAGGGTTGGGCAGAATACGAGCAGTACTTC

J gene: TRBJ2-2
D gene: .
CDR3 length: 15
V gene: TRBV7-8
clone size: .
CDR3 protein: CASSLAGSNTGELFF
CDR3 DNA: TGTGCCAGCAGCTTAGCGGGCTCTAACACCGGGGAGCTGTTTTTT

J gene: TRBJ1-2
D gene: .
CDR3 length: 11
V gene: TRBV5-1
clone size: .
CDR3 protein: CASSLGVGYTF
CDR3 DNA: TGCGCCAGCAGCTTGGGAGTTGGCTACACCTTC

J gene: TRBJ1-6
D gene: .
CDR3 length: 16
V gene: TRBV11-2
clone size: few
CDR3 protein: CASTLTTGADNSPLHF
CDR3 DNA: TGTGCCAGCACTCTAACGACTGGAGCCGATAATTCACCCCTCCACTTT

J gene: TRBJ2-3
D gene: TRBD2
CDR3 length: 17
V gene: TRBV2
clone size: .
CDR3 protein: CASSSSGTNHLTDTQYF
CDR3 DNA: TGTGCCAGCAGTTCCTCCGGGACTAACCATCTCACAGATACGCAGTATTTT

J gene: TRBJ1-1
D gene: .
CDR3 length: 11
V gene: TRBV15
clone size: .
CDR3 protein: CATSRQTEAFF
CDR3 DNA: TGTGCCACCAGTCGACAGACTGAAGCTTTCTTT

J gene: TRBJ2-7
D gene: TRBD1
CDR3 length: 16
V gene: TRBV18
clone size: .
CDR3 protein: CASSPGPGQGAREQYF
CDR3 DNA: TGTGCCAGCTCACCCGGCCCGGGACAGGGGGCGAGGGAGCAGTACTTC

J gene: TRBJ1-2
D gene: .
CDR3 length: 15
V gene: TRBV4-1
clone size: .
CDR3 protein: CASSHLGQSNYGYTF
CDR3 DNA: TGCGCCAGCAGCCATCTTGGACAGAGTAACTATGGCTACACCTTC

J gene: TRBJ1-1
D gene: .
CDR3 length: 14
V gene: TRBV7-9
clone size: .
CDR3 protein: CASSPSGANTEAFF
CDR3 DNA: TGTGCCAGCAGCCCGTCAGGGGCGAACACTGAAGCTTTCTTT

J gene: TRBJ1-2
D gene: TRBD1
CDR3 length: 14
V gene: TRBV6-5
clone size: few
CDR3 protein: CASSYSDREWGYTF
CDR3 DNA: TGTGCCAGCAGTTACTCGGACAGGGAGTGGGGCTACACCTTC

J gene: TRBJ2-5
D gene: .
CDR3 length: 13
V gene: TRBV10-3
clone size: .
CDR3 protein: CAISDRGGETQYF
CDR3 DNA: TGTGCCATCAGTGACAGGGGTGGTGAGACCCAGTACTTC

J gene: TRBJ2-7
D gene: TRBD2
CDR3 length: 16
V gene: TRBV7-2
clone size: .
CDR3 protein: CASSPREGGTSYEQYF
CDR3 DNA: TGTGCCAGCAGCCCCCGGGAGGGGGGGACCTCCTACGAGCAGTACTTC

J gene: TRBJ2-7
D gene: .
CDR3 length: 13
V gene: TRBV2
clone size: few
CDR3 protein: CASRGRSFYEQYF
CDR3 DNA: TGTGCCAGCAGGGGGCGCAGCTTCTACGAGCAGTACTTC

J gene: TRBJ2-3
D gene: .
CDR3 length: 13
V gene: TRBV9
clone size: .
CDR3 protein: CASSVGGSDTQYF
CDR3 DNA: TGTGCCAGCAGCGTGGGGGGATCAGATACGCAGTATTTT

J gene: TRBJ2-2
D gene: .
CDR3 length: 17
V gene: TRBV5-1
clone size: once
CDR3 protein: CASSLSSTRQVTGELFF
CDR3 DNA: TGCGCCAGCAGCCTCTCCTCGACAAGACAGGTCACCGGGGAGCTGTTTTTT

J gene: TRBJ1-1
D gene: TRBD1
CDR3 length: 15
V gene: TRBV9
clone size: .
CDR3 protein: CASSVGQGMNTEAFF
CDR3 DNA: TGTGCCAGCAGCGTTGGACAGGGTATGAACACTGAAGCTTTCTTT

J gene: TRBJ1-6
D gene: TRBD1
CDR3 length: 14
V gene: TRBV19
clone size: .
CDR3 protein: CASNPTGDSSPLHF
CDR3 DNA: TGTGCCAGTAACCCGACAGGGGATAGTTCACCCCTCCACTTT

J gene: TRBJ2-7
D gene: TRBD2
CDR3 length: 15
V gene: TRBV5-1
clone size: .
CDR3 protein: CASSQTSGGNYEQYF
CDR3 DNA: TGCGCCAGCAGCCAGACTAGCGGGGGCAACTACGAGCAGTACTTC

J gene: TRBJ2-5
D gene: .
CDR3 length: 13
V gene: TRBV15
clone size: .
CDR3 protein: CATSSYREETQYF
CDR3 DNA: TGTGCCACCAGCAGCTACAGGGAAGAGACCCAGTACTTC

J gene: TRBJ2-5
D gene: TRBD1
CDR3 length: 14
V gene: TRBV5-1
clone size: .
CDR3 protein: CASSGQGQAETQYF
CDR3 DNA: TGCGCCAGCAGCGGACAGGGACAGGCAGAGACCCAGTACTTC

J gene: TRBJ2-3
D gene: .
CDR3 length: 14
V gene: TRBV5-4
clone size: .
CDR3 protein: CASSLDSRTDTQYF
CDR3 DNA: TGTGCCAGCAGCTTGGACTCTCGCACAGATACGCAGTATTTT

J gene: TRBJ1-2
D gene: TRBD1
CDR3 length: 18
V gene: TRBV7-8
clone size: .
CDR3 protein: CASSLEFRAGQGVYGYTF
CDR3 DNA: TGTGCCAGCAGCTTAGAGTTTAGGGCGGGACAGGGGGTCTATGGCTACACCTTC

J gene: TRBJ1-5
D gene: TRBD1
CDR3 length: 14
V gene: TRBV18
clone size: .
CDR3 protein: CASSSTGGNQPQHF
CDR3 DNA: TGTGCCAGCTCATCTACAGGGGGGAATCAGCCCCAGCATTTT

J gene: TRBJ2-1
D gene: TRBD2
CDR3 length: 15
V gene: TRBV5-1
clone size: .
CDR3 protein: CASSLRPSGDNEQFF
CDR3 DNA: TGCGCCAGCAGCTTGAGGCCTAGCGGGGACAATGAGCAGTTCTTC

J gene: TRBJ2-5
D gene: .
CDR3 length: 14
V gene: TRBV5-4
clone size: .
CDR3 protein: CASSLRTGLETQYF
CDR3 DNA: TGTGCCAGCAGCCTACGGACGGGATTAGAGACCCAGTACTTC

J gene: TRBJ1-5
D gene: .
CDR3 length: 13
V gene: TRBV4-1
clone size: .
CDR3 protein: CASSQGEGQPQHF
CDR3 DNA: TGCGCCAGCAGCCAAGGAGAGGGCCAGCCCCAGCATTTT